In its sample, the clone carrying this TCR beta chain was seen once. These data belong to a study of blood T cell repertoires in COVID-19. V lost 6 bases, J lost 0 bases, and 9 bases lay in between. CDR3 length: 14 residues. Germline CDR1 MNHEY, CDR2 SMNVEV (reference sequence). Authors' methods: Amplification with reference gene primers provided the estimates of nucleated cell counts. Some clones are missing from TCRdb's copy, which holds only in-frame ones; the method was immunoSEQ multiplex PCR. D and trimming come from the DNA, and the V and J calls and clone size come from that table. The data hold 150,000 to 200,000 clones, with 70% to 85% observed a single time.

This TCR was recovered from a human donor with acute or convalescent COVID-19. The donor label of this sample is uncertain. The specimen sequenced was peripheral blood. The gene calls are TRBV27 and TRBJ1-3, with D maybe TRBD1 (6 bases). CDR3 region: CASRTGTSGNTIYF. The DNA of the CDR3 is TGTGCCAGCAGAACAGGGACCTCTGGAAACACCATATATTTT.